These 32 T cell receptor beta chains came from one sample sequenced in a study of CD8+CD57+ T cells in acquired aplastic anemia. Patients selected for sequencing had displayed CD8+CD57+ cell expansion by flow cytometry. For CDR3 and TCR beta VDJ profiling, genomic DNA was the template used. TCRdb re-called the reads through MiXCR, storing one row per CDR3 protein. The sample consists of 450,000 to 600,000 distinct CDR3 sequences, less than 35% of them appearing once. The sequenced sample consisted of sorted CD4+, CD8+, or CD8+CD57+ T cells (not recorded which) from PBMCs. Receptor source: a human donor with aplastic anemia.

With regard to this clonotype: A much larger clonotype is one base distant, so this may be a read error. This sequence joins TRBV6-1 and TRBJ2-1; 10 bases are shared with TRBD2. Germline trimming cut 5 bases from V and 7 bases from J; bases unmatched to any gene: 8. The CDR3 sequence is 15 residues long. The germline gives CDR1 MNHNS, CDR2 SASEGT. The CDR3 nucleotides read TGTGCCAGCAGTCCGCTAGCGGGAGCGGATAATGAGCAGTTCTTC. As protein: CASSPLAGADNEQFF.

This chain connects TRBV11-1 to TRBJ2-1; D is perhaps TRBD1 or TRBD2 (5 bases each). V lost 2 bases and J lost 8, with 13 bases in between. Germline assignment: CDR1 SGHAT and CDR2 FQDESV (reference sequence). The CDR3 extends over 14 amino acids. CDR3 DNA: TGTGCCAGCAGCTTATCCCCGGGGCTAGATGAGCAGTTCTTC. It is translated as CASSLSPGLDEQFF.

This CDR3 reads CASNEDRGSYNEQFF. CDR3 DNA sequence: TGTGCCAGCAACGAAGACAGGGGCTCCTACAATGAGCAGTTCTTC. The gene calls are TRBV7-8 and TRBJ2-1, with TRBD1 matching over 8 bases. This CDR3 spans 15 amino acids. J gave up 0 bases and V 7 bases, and 5 bases lay outside the gene matches. Germline loops: CDR1 SGHVS, CDR2 FQNEAQ.

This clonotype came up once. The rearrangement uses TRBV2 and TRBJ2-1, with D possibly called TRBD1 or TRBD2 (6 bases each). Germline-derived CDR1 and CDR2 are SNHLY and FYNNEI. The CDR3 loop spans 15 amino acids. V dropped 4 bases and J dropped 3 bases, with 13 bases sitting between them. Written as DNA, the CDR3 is TGTGCCAGCAGTGCGTTACAGGGAGGCTACAATGAGCAGTTCTTC. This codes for CASSALQGGYNEQFF.

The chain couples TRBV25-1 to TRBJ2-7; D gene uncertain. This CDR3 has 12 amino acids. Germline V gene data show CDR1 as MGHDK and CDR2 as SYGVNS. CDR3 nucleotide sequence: TGTGCTTTCCACCCCGGCGGCTACGAGCAGTACTTC. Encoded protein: CAFHPGGYEQYF.

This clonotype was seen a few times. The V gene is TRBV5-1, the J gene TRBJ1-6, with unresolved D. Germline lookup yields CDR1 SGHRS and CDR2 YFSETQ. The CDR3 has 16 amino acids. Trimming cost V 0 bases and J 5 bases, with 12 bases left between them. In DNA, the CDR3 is TGCGCCAGCAGCTTGGTGTTGTCCGGTAATAATTCACCCCTCCACTTT. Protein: CASSLVLSGNNSPLHF.

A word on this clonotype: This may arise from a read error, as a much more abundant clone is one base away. CDR3 loop: CASGLEARRSNQPQHF. CDR3 coding DNA: TGTGCCAGCGGCTTGGAGGCTCGACGTAGCAATCAGCCCCAGCATTTT. The J gene is TRBJ1-5, the V gene TRBV10-3; no clear D gene. The CDR3 runs to 16 residues. CDR1 is ENHRY and CDR2 is SYGVKD in the germline V gene. Trimming stripped 10 bases from V and 0 bases from J, with 19 bases between.

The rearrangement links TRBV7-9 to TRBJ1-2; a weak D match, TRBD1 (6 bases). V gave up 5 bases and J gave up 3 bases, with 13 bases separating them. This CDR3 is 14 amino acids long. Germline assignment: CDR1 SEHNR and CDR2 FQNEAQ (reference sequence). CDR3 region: CASSPGDTDYGYTF. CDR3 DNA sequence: TGTGCCAGCAGCCCCGGGGACACGGACTATGGCTACACCTTC.

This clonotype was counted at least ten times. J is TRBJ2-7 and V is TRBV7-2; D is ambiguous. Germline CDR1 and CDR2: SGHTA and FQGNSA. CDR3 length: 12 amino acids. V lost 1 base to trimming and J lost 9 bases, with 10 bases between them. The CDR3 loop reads CASSLELTRQYF. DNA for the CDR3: TGTGCCAGCAGCTTAGAACTCACCCGGCAGTACTTC. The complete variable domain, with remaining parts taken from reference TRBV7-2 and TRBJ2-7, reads GAGVSQSPSNKVTEKGKDVELRCDPISGHTALYWYRQSLGQGLEFLIYFQGNSAPDKSGLPSDRFSAERTGGSVSTLTIQRTQQEDSAVYLCASSLELTRQYFGPGTRLTVT.

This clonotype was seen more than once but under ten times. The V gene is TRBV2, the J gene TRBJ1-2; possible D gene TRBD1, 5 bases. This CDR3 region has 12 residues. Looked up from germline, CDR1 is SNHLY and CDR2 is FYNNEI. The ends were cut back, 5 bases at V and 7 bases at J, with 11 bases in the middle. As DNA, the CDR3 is TGTGCCAGCAGTTCGGCAGGGCTTGGCTACACCTTC. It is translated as CASSSAGLGYTF.

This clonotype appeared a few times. The chain's CDR3 is CASSAGTLSPWTIYF. CDR3 coding DNA: TGTGCCAGCAGCGCCGGGACCTTGTCCCCCTGGACCATATATTTT. The J gene is TRBJ1-3, the V gene TRBV5-8; D is possibly TRBD1 (5 bases). The CDR3 is 15 amino acids. Germline CDR1 is SGHTS and CDR2 is YDEGEE. V shed 4 bases and J shed 10 bases, with 21 bases lying between them.

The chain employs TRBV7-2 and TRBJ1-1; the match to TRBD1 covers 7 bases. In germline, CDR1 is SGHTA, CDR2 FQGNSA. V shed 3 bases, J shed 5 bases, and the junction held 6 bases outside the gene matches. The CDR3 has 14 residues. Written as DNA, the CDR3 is TGTGCCAGCAGCTTCTTGACAGGGAAGACTGAAGCTTTCTTT. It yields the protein CASSFLTGKTEAFF.

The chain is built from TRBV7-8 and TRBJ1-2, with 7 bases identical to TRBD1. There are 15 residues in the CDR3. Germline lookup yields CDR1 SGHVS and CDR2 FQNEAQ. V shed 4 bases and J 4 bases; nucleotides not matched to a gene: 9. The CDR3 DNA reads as TGTGCCAGCAGCTACGAACAGGGGAGGGGCTATGGCTACACCTTC. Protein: CASSYEQGRGYGYTF. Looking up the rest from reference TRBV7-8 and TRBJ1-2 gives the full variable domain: GAGVSQSPRYKVAKRGQDVALRCDPISGHVSLFWYQQALGQGPEFLTYFQNEAQLDKSGLPSDRFFAERPEGSVSTLKIQRTQQEDSAVYLCASSYEQGRGYGYTFGSGTRLTVV.

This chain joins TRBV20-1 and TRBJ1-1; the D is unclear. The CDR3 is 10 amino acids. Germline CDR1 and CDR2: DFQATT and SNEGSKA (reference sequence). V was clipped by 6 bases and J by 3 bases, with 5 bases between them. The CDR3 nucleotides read TGCAGTGCCAAGGACACTGAAGCTTTCTTT. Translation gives CSAKDTEAFF.

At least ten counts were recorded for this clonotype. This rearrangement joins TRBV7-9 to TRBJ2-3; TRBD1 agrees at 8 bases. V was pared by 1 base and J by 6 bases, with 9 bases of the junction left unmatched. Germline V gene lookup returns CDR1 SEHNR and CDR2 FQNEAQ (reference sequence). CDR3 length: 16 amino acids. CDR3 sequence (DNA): TGTGCCAGCAGCTTAGGACAGGGGTTGAGGTCTGATACGCAGTATTTT. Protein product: CASSLGQGLRSDTQYF.

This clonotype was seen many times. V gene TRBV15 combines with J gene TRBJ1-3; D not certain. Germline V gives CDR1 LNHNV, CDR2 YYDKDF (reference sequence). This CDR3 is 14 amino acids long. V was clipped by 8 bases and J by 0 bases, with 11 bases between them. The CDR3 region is CATYGVHSGNTIYF. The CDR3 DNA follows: TGTGCCACCTATGGAGTCCACTCTGGAAACACCATATATTTT.

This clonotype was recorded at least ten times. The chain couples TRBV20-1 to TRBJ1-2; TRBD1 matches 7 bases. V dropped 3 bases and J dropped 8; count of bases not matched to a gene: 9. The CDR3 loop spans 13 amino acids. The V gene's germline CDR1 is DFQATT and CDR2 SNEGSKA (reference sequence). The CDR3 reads CSASFRTGNGYTF. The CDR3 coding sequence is TGCAGTGCTAGCTTCAGGACAGGTAACGGCTACACCTTC.

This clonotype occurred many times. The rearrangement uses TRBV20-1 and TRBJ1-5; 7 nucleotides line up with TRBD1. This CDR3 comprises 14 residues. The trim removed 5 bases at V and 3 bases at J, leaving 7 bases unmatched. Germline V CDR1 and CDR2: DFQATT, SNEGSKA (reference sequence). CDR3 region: CSAQQGNDNQPQHF. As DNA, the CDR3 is TGCAGTGCTCAACAGGGGAATGACAATCAGCCCCAGCATTTT.

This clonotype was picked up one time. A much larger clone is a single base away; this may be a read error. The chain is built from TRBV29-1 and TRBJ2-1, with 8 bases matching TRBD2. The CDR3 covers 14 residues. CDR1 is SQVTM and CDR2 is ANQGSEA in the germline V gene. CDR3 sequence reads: CSVDEREFGNERFF. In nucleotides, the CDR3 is TGCAGCGTTGACGAGCGGGAGTTCGGGAATGAGCGGTTCTTC.

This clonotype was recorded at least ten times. The CDR3 protein is CASSLAWTGGIPYEQYF. The CDR3 coding sequence is TGTGCCAGCAGCTTAGCCTGGACAGGGGGCATCCCCTACGAGCAGTACTTC. This sequence joins TRBV7-8 and TRBJ2-7; 11 bases align to TRBD1. J was trimmed by 2 bases and V by 0 bases; bases with no gene match: 6. This CDR3 is 17 amino acids long. Germline V gene lookup returns CDR1 SGHVS and CDR2 FQNEAQ.

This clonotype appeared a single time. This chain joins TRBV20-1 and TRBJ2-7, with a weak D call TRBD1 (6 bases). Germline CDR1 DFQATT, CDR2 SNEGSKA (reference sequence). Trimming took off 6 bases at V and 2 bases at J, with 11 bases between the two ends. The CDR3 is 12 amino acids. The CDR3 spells CSAFKGAYEQYF. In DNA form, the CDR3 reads TGCAGTGCCTTTAAGGGGGCCTACGAGCAGTACTTC.

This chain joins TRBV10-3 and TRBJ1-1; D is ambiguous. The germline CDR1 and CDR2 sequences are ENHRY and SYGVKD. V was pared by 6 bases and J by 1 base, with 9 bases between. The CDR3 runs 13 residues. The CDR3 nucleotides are TGTGCCATCAGAATCGACCCGAACACTGAAGCTTTCTTT. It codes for CAIRIDPNTEAFF.

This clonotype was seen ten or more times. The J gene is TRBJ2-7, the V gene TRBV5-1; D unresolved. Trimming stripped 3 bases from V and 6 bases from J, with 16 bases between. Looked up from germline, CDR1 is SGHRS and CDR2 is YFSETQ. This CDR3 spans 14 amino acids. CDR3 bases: TGCGCCAGCAGCTCTGCACAGACCCAGGCCGAGCAGTACTTC. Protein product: CASSSAQTQAEQYF.

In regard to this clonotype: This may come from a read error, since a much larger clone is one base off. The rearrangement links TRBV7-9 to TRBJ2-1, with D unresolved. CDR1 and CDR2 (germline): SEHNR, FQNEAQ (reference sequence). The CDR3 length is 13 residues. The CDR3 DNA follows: TGTGCCAGCAGTGACCGAACCTACAATGAGCAGTCCTTC. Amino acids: CASSDRTYNEQSF.

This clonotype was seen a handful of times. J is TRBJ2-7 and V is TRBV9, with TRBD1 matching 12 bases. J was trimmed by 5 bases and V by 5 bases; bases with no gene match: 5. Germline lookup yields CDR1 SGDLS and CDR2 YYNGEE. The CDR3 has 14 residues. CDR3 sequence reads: CASRRGQGAHEQYF. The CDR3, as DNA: TGTGCCAGCAGACGGGGACAGGGGGCTCACGAGCAGTACTTC.

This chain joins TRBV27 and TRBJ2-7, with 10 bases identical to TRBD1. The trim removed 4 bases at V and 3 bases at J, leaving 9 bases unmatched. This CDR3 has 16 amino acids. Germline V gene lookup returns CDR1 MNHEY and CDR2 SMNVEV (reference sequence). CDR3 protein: CASSSTLGDRGYEQYF. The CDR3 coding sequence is TGTGCCAGCAGTTCAACCCTGGGGGACAGGGGCTACGAGCAGTACTTC.

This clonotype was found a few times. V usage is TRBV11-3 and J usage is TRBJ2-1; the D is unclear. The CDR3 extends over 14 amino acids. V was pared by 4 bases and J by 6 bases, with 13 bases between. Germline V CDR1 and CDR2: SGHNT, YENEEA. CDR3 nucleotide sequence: TGTGCCAGCAGCTCCGGGCCCCTGGGCAATGAGCAGTTCTTC. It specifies CASSSGPLGNEQFF.

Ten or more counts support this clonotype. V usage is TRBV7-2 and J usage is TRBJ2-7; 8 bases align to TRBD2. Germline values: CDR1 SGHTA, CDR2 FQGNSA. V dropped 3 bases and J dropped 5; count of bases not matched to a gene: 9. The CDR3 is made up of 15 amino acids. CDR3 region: CASSFRAGAGDEQYF. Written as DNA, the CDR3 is TGTGCCAGCAGCTTTCGGGCGGGAGCGGGGGACGAGCAGTACTTC.

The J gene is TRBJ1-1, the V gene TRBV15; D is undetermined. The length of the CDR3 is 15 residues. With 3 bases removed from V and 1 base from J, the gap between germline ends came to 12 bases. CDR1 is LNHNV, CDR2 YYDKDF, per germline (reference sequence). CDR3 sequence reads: CATSSQLAGNTEAFF. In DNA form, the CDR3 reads TGTGCCACCAGCAGCCAATTGGCAGGGAACACTGAAGCTTTCTTT.

The DNA of the CDR3 is TGTGCCACCTTCTGGGACAAACTCCCCCGGGGGGTTTACGAGCAGTACTTC. It translates to CATFWDKLPRGVYEQYF. The V gene is TRBV10-3, the J gene TRBJ2-7; a weak D match, TRBD2 (7 bases). V was shortened by 10 bases and J by 4 bases, with 29 bases between the two germline ends. The CDR3 covers 17 residues. Per the germline V gene, CDR1 is ENHRY and CDR2 is SYGVKD.

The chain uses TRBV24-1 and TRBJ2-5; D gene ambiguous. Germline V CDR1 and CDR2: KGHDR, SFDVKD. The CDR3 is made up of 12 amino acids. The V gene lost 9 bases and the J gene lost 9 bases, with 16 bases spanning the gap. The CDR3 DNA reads TGTGCCACCCGGAACGCCGATAGGGCCCAGTACTTC. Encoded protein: CATRNADRAQYF.

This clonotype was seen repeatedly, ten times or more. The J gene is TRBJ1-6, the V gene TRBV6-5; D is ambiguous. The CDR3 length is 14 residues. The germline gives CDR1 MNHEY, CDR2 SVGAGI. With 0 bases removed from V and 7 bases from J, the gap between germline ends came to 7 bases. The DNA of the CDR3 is TGTGCCAGCAGTTACTCGGGAGGAAATTCACCCCTCCACTTT. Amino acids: CASSYSGGNSPLHF.